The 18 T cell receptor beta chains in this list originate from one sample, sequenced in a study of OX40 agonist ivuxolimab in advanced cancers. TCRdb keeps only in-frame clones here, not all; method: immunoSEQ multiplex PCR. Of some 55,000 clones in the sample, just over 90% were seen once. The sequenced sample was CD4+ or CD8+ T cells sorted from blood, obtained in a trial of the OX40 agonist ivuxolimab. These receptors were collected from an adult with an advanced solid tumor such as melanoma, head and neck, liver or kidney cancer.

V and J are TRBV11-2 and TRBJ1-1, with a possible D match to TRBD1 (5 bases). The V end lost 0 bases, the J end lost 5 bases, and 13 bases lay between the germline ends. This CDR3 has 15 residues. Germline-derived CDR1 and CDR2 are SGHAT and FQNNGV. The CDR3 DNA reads TGTGCCAGCAGCTTAGATCTAGCCAGGGTAACTGAAGCTTTCTTT. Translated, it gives CASSLDLARVTEAFF.

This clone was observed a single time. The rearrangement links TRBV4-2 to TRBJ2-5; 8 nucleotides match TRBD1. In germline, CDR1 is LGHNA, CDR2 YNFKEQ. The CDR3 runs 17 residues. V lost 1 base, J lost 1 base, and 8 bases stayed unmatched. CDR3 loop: CASSQGTRGQGQETQYF. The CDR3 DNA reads TGTGCCAGCAGCCAAGGGACCCGCGGACAGGGCCAAGAGACCCAGTACTTC.

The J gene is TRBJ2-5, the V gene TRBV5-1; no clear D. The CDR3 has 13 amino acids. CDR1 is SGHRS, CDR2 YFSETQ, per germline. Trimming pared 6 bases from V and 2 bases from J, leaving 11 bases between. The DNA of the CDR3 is TGCGCCAGCACCGGCGAGTCACAAGAGACCCAGTACTTC. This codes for CASTGESQETQYF. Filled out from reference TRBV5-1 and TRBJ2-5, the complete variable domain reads KAGVTQTPRYLIKTRGQQVTLSCSPISGHRSVSWYQQTPGQGLQFLFEYFSETQRNKGNFPGRFSGRQFSNSRSEMNVSTLELGDSALYLCASTGESQETQYFGPGTRLLVL.

Here the CDR3 DNA reads TGTGCCAGCAGCTTAGCGCTAGCGGGGTCTGATACGCAGTATTTT. Amino acid sequence: CASSLALAGSDTQYF. The chain recombines TRBV7-2 with TRBJ2-3, with 9 positions matching TRBD2. The CDR3 is made up of 15 amino acids. Germline V lookup: CDR1 SGHTA, CDR2 FQGNSA. The ends lost 0 bases at V and 6 bases at J; junction bases unmatched: 4.

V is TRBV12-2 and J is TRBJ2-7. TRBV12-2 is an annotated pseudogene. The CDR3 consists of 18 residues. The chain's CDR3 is CASRLRQPREMVFYEQYF. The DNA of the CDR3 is TGTGCAAGTCGCTTACGCCAGCCCAGGGAGATGGTATTCTACGAGCAGTACTTC.

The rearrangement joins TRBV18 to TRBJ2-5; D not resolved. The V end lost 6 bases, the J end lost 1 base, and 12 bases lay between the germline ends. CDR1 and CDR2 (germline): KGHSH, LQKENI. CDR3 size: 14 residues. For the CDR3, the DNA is TGTGCCAGCTCTCCGAGCAGCAGCCAAGAGACCCAGTACTTC. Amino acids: CASSPSSSQETQYF.

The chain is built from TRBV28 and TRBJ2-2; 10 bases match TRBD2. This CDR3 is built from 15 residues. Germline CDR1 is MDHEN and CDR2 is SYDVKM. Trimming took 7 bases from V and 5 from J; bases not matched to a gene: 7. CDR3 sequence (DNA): TGTGCCAGCACCAGCGGGGGGGCTGAAACCGGGGAGCTGTTTTTT. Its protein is CASTSGGAETGELFF. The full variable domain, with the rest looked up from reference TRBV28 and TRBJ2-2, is DVKVTQSSRYLVKRTGEKVFLECVQDMDHENMFWYRQDPGLGLRLIYFSYDVKMKEKGDIPEGYSVSREKKERFSLILESASTNQTSMYLCASTSGGAETGELFFGEGSRLTVL.

The DNA of the CDR3 is TGTGCCAGCTCACCAGACAGGGCCAACGAGCAGTACTTC. It encodes CASSPDRANEQYF. This rearrangement joins TRBV18 to TRBJ2-5; 7 bases are a match to TRBD1. The J call could be wrong; TRBJ2-7 is a better fit for the DNA end. Germline values: CDR1 KGHSH, CDR2 LQKENI. The CDR3 loop spans 13 amino acids.

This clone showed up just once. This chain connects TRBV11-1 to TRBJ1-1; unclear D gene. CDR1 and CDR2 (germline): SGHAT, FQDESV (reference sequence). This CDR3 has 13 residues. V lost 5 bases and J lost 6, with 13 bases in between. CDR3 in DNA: TGTGCCAGCAGCCCGAAAGGGATCCCTGAAGCTTTCTTT. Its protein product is CASSPKGIPEAFF. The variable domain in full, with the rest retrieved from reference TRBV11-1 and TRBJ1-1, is EAEVAQSPRYKITEKSQAVAFWCDPISGHATLYWYRQILGQGPELLVQFQDESVVDDSQLPKDRFSAERLKGVDSTLKIQPAELGDSAMYLCASSPKGIPEAFFGQGTRLTVV.

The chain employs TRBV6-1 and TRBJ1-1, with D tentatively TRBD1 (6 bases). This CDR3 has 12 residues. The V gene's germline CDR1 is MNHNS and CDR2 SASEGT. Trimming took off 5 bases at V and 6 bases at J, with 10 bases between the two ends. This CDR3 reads CASSRRGAEAFF. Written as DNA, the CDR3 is TGTGCCAGCAGTAGAAGGGGGGCTGAAGCTTTCTTT.

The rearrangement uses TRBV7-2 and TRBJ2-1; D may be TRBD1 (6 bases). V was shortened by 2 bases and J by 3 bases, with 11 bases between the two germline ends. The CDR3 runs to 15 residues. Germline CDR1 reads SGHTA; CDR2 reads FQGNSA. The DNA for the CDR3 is TGTGCCAGCAGCTTAATCCTAGGGGGCTACAATGAGCAGTTCTTC. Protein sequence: CASSLILGGYNEQFF.

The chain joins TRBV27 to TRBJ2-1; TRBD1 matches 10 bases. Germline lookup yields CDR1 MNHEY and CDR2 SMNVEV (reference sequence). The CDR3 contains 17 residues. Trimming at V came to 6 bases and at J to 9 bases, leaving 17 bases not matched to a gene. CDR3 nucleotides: TGTGCCAGCAGCCCGCGGCCACCGGGACAGGGGTTCACTGAGCAGTTCTTC. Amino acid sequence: CASSPRPPGQGFTEQFF.

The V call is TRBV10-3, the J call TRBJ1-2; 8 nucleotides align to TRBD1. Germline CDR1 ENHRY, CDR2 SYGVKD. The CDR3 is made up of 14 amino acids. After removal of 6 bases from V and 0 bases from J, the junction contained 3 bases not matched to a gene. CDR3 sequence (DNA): TGTGCCATCAGATCGGACAGGGCTAACTATGGCTACACCTTC. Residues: CAIRSDRANYGYTF.

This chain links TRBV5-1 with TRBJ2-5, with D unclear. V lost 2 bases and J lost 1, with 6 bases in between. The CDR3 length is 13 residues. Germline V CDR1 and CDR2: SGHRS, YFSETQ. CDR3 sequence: CASSFQPQETQYF. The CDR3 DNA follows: TGCGCCAGCAGCTTCCAGCCCCAAGAGACCCAGTACTTC. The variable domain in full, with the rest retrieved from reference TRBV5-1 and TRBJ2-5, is KAGVTQTPRYLIKTRGQQVTLSCSPISGHRSVSWYQQTPGQGLQFLFEYFSETQRNKGNFPGRFSGRQFSNSRSEMNVSTLELGDSALYLCASSFQPQETQYFGPGTRLLVL.

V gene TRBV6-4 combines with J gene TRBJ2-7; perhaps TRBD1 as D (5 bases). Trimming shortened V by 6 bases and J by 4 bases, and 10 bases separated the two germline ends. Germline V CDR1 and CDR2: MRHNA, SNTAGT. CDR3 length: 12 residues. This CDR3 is CASRPDSYEQYF. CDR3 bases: TGTGCCAGCAGACCAGACAGTTACGAGCAGTACTTC.

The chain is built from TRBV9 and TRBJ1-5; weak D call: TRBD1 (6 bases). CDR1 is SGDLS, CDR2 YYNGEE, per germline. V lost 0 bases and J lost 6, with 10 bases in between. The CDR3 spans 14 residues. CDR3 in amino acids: CASSVDARGQPQHF. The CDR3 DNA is TGTGCCAGCAGCGTAGATGCCAGGGGTCAGCCCCAGCATTTT.

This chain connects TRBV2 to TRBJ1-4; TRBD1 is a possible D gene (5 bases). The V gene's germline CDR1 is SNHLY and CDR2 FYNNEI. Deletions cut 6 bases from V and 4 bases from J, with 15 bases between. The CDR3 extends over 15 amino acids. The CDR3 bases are TGTGCCAGCAGGGGCAACGGGGGAGTTAATGAAAAACTGTTTTTT. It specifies CASRGNGGVNEKLFF.

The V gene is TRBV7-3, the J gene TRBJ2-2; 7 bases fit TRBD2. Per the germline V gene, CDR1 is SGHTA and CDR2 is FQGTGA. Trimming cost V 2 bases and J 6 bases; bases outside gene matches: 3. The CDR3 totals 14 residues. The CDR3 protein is CASSLGLVAGELFF. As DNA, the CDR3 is TGTGCCAGCAGCTTAGGACTAGTCGCCGGGGAGCTGTTTTTT. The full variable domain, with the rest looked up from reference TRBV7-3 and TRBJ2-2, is GAGVSQTPSNKVTEKGKYVELRCDPISGHTALYWYRQSLGQGPEFLIYFQGTGAADDSGLPNDRFFAVRPEGSVSTLKIQRTERGDSAVYLCASSLGLVAGELFFGEGSRLTVL.